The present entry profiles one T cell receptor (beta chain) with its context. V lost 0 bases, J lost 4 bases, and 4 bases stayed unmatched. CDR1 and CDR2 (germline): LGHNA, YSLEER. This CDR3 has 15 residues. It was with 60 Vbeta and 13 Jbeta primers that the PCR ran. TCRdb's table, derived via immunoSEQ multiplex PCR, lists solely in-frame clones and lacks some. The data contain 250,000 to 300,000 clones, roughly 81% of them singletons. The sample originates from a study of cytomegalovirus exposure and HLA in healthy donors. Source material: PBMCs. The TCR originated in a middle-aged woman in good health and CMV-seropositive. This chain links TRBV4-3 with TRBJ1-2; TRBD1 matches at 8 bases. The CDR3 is CASSQDRGQRYGYTF. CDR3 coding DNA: TGCGCCAGCAGCCAAGACAGGGGGCAGCGCTATGGCTACACCTTC.